This T cell receptor beta chain derives from a study of cytomegalovirus exposure and HLA in healthy donors. PCR employed 60 Vbeta and 13 Jbeta primers. TCRdb's table, derived via immunoSEQ multiplex PCR, lists solely in-frame clones and lacks some. The table for this sample gives about 150,000 clones. The TCR comes from a woman between 45 and 65 years old in good health and CMV-seronegative. Sequencing was carried out using PBMCs.

The CDR3 reads CASRGTGGRSYEQYF. CDR3 DNA: TGTGCCAGCAGAGGGACAGGGGGACGGTCCTACGAGCAGTACTTC. The V gene is TRBV2, the J gene TRBJ2-7, with 11 nucleotides matching TRBD1. Per the germline V gene, CDR1 is SNHLY and CDR2 is FYNNEI. The CDR3 spans 15 residues. V lost 6 bases, J lost 1 base, and 5 bases stayed unmatched. Full variable domain (remainder filled in from reference TRBV2 and TRBJ2-7): EPEVTQTPSHQVTQMGQEVILRCVPISNHLYFYWYRQILGQKVEFLVSFYNNEISEKSEIFDDQFSVERPDGSNFTLKIRSTKLEDSAMYFCASRGTGGRSYEQYFGPGTRLTVT.